The clone carrying this T cell receptor beta chain has just a few counts. Its antigen remains unidentified. This sample is part of a study of T cells in pancreatic ductal adenocarcinoma. The selected patients with pancreatic ductal adenocarcinoma had surgery but no neoadjuvant therapy. Germline CDR1 DFQATT, CDR2 SNEGSKA (reference sequence). Trimming removed 6 bases at V and 7 bases at J, with 10 bases between. CDR3 size: 11 residues. Overall study results and limits: This surgical cohort overrepresents the minority presenting with early-stage disease. Tumor-versus-blood clonality comparisons may be biased toward lower tumor diversity. Blood clonality (roughly 0.072) did not differ significantly from tumor (approximately 0.1). Compared with tumor, blood showed more total productive templates and around 8-fold more clonotypes.

Profiled with immunoSEQ multiplex PCR; TCRdb holds only in-frame clones, not every one. Of 8,500 to 9,500 clones detected, 67% appear once; the ten largest clones hold more than 25%. Sequenced input: pancreatic tumor tissue. The clonotype was recovered from a human donor with pancreatic ductal adenocarcinoma. The rearrangement uses TRBV20-1 and TRBJ2-1, with D possibly being TRBD2 (5 bases). This CDR3 reads CSAPLVNEQFF. The DNA of the CDR3 is TGCAGTGCCCCACTAGTAAATGAGCAGTTCTTC.